The clone carrying this T cell receptor beta chain has a count of ten or more. The antigen remains undetermined. The CDR3 sequence is 11 residues long. Trimming shortened V by 7 bases and J by 10 bases, and 11 bases separated the two germline ends. The germline V gene has CDR1 MDHEN and CDR2 SYDVKM. Listed TCR primers, together with previously described methods, were used for the bulk TCR libraries. TCRdb processed the PCR reads anew with MiXCR; each CDR3 protein has one entry. The sample includes fewer than 70,000 distinct CDR3 sequences, around 18% of them seen just once. Naive CD8 T cells, phenotype CD8+CD4-CCR7+CD45RA+, were sorted. This record belongs to a study of molecular identifiers for immune sequencing clone quantification. Study observations and caveats: Highly expanded clone sizes could end up underestimated if a barcode were shared by identical TCR molecules. In CMV-specific effectors, clones above 20 copies held over 99% of molecules; naive, under 1%.

The clonotype comes from a human donor in good health. Some libraries in this study had Jurkat cell RNA spiked in. Sequenced input: naive CD8+ T cells from blood, with Jurkat cell RNA spiked in. Subset specified: FACS-sorted CD8+CD4-CCR7+CD45RA+ naive T cells. This rearrangement joins TRBV28 to TRBJ2-1; possibly TRBD2 for D (5 bases). The CDR3 DNA sequence: TGTGCCAGCACGGGATCCTTCGAGCAGTTCTTC. Its protein product is CASTGSFEQFF.